What follows describes a single T cell receptor beta chain. This sample is drawn from a study of multiple sclerosis patients with progressive multifocal leukoencephalopathy. Only in-frame clones appear in the TCRdb table, and some are missing; sequencing was by immunoSEQ multiplex PCR. The sample has more than 20,000 clones, around 93% seen once. With 6 bases clipped from V and 0 bases from J, the junction kept 3 bases outside the gene matches. The CDR3 is made up of 14 amino acids. Germline loops: CDR1 LNHDA, CDR2 SQIVND (reference sequence). Noted time point: approximately twelve months of natalizumab therapy.

The input for sequencing was PBMCs, taken from a patient treated with natalizumab. V gene TRBV19 combines with J gene TRBJ2-3, with 7 positions matching TRBD1. This receptor was taken from a man aged 25 to 45 with multiple sclerosis. Written as DNA, the CDR3 is TGTGCCAGTAGAGAACAGGGGAGCACAGATACGCAGTATTTT. Translating gives CASREQGSTDTQYF.